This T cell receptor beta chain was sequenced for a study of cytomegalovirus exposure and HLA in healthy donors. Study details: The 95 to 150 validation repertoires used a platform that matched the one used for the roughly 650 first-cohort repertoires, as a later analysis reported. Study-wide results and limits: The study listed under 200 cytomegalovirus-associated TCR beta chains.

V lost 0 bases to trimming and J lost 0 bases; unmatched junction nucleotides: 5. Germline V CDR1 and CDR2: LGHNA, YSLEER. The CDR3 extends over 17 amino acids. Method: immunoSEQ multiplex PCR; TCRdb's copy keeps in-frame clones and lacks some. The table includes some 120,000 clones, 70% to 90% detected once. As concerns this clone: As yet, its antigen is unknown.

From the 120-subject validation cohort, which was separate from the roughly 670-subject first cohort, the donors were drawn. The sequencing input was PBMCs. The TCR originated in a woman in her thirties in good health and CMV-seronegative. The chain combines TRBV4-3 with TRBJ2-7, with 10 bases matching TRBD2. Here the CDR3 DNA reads TGCGCCAGCAGCCAAGATTACCCTAGCGGGGGCTCCTACGAGCAGTACTTC. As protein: CASSQDYPSGGSYEQYF.